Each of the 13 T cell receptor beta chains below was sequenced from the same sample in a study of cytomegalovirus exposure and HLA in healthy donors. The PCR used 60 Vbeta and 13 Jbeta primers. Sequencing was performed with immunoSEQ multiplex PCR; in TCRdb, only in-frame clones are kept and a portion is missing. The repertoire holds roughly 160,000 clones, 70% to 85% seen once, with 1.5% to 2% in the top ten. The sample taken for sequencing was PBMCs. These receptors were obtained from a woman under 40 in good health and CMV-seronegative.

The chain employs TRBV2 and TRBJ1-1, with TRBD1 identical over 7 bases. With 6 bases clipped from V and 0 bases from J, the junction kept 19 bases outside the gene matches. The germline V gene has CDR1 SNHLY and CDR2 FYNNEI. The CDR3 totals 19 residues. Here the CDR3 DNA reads TGTGCCAGCAGCGTAACAACAGGGGAATCTACAGTTATGAACACTGAAGCTTTCTTT. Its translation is CASSVTTGESTVMNTEAFF.

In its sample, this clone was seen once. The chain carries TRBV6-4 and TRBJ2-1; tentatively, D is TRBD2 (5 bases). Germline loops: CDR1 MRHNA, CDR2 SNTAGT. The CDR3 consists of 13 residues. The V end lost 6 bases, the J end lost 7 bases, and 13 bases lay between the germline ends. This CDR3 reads CASSARGNNEQFF. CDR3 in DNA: TGTGCCAGCAGCGCTCGGGGAAATAATGAGCAGTTCTTC.

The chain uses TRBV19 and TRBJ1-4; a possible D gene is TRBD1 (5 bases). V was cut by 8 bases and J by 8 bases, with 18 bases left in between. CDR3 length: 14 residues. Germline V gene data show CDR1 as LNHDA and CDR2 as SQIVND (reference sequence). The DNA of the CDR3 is TGTGCCAGTCGACCGACAGTGTCGGTCGAAAAACTGTTTTTT. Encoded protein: CASRPTVSVEKLFF.

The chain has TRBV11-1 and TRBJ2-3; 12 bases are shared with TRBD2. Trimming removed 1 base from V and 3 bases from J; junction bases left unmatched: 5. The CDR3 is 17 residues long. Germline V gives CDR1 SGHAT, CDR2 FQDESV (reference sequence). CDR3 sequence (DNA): TGTGCCAGCAGCTTAGGGACTAGCGGGATGCCGACAGATACGCAGTATTTT. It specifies CASSLGTSGMPTDTQYF.

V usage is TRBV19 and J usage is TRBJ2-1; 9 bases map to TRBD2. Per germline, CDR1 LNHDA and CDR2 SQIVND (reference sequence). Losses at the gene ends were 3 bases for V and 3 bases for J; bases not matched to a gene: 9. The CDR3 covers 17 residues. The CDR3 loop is CASSINGGRAYYNEQFF. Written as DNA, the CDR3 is TGTGCCAGTAGTATTAACGGCGGGAGGGCCTACTACAATGAGCAGTTCTTC. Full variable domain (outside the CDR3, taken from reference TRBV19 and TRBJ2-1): DGGITQSPKYLFRKEGQNVTLSCEQNLNHDAMYWYRQDPGQGLRLIYYSQIVNDFQKGDIAEGYSVSREKKESFPLTVTSAQKNPTAFYLCASSINGGRAYYNEQFFGPGTRLTVL.

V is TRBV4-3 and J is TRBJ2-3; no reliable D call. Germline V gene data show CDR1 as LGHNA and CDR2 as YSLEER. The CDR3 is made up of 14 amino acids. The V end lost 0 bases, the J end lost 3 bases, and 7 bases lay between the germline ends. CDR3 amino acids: CASSQDPFTDTQYF. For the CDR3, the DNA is TGCGCCAGCAGCCAAGATCCCTTTACAGATACGCAGTATTTT.

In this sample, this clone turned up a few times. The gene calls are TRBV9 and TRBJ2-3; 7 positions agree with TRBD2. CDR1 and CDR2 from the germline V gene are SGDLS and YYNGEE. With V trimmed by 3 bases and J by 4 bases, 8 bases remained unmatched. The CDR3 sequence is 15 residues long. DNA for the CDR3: TGTGCCAGCAGCGACCATGGGGGGGACGCAGATACGCAGTATTTT. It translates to CASSDHGGDADTQYF.

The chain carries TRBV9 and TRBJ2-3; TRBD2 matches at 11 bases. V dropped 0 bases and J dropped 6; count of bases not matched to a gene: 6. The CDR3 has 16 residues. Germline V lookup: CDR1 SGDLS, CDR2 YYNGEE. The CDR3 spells CASSVALAGGRDTQYF. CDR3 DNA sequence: TGTGCCAGCAGCGTAGCCCTAGCGGGAGGCCGGGATACGCAGTATTTT.

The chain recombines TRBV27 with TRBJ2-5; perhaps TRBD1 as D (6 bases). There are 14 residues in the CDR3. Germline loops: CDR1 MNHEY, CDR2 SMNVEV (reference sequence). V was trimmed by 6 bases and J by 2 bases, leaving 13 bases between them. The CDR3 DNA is TGTGCCAGCAGACCGGGACATTCACAAGAGACCCAGTACTTC. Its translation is CASRPGHSQETQYF.

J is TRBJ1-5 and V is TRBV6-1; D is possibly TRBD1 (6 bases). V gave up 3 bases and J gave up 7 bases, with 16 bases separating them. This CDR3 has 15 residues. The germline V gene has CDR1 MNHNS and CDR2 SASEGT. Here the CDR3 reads CASSDGAGGRQPQHF. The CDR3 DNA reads TGTGCCAGCAGTGATGGGGCCGGGGGGCGGCAGCCCCAGCATTTT.

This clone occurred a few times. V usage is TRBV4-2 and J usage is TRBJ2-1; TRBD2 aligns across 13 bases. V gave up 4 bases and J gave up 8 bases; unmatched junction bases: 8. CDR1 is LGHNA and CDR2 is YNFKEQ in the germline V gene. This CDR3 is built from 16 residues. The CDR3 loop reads CASSLQLAGGPHEQFF. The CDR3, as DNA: TGTGCCAGCAGCCTCCAACTAGCGGGAGGGCCGCATGAGCAGTTCTTC.

Here the CDR3 DNA reads TGTGCCAGCAGTTCAGGTCATGGAGGAGAGACCCAGTACTTC. Protein: CASSSGHGGETQYF. The rearrangement links TRBV5-8 to TRBJ2-5; a weak D match, TRBD2 (5 bases). Germline values: CDR1 SGHTS, CDR2 YDEGEE. The CDR3 consists of 14 residues. Trimming took 5 bases from V and 4 from J, leaving 15 bases between them.

CDR3 loop: CASSRTGASGNTIYF. Written as DNA, the CDR3 is TGTGCCAGCAGCCGAACAGGGGCCTCTGGAAACACCATATATTTT. V gene TRBV4-2 combines with J gene TRBJ1-3; TRBD1 agrees at 7 bases. The germline CDR1 and CDR2 sequences are LGHNA and YNFKEQ. The CDR3 consists of 15 residues. The V gene end was trimmed by 4 bases and the J gene end by 0 bases; junction bases not matched to a gene: 3.